What follows are 15 T cell receptor beta chains derived from one specimen sequenced in a study of blood T cell repertoires in COVID-19 (TCRdb year 2020). Libraries were made using the immunoSEQ multiplex PCR assay. The table was pulled from immuneACCESS by TCRdb, which kept in-frame rearrangements only. Such tables lose some clones; where checked, under half of the loss comes from unresolved V genes, and the rest has no known cause. Within this sample are 55,000 to 80,000 clones, with around four fifths of them counted one time only. In total, the top ten clones hold about 6.7% of the sample. Sequencing was done on a sample of peripheral blood. Every receptor here comes from a human donor in a cohort sampled during active COVID-19.

Turning to this clone: The same CDR3 is also encoded by other DNA sequences in this sample. The chain uses TRBV5-1 and TRBJ1-4; unclear D gene. In germline, CDR1 is SGHRS, CDR2 YFSETQ. This CDR3 contains 14 residues. V shed 4 bases and J shed 1 base, with 8 bases lying between them. The chain's CDR3 is CASSLPGTNEKLFF. CDR3 coding DNA: TGCGCCAGCAGCCTCCCGGGAACTAATGAAAAACTGTTTTTT.

The chain uses TRBV7-3 and TRBJ2-2, with D possibly matching TRBD1 (5 bases). V dropped 5 bases and J dropped 5 bases, with 9 bases sitting between them. The CDR3 covers 13 residues. From germline, CDR1 is SGHTA and CDR2 FQGTGA. Here the CDR3 reads CASSRQRTGELFF. As DNA, the CDR3 is TGTGCCAGCAGCAGACAGAGGACCGGGGAGCTGTTTTTT. Complete variable domain (other parts from reference TRBV7-3 and TRBJ2-2): GAGVSQTPSNKVTEKGKYVELRCDPISGHTALYWYRQSLGQGPEFLIYFQGTGAADDSGLPNDRFFAVRPEGSVSTLKIQRTERGDSAVYLCASSRQRTGELFFGEGSRLTVL.

The rearrangement links TRBV30 to TRBJ2-1; D ambiguous. CDR1 and CDR2 from the germline V gene are GTSNPN and SVGIG (reference sequence). This CDR3 comprises 15 residues. Between the trimmed V and J ends, which lost 1 base and 5 bases, there was a span of 15 bases. CDR3 DNA: TGTGCCTGGAGTGGCCTTTGGCCAACCCACAATGAGCAGTTCTTC. As protein: CAWSGLWPTHNEQFF.

The chain joins TRBV7-9 to TRBJ2-3; no definite D call. The germline V gene encodes CDR1 SEHNR and CDR2 FQNEAQ (reference sequence). V gave up 1 base and J gave up 5 bases, with 10 bases separating them. The length of the CDR3 is 14 residues. CDR3 DNA sequence: TGTGCCAGCAGCTTAGGAGTAGATGGAGATACGCAGTATTTT. This sequence encodes CASSLGVDGDTQYF.

The rearrangement joins TRBV2 to TRBJ2-4; possibly TRBD1 for D (5 bases). Germline CDR1 SNHLY, CDR2 FYNNEI. CDR3 length: 17 residues. V lost 6 bases to trimming and J lost 0 bases, with 18 bases between them. In DNA form, the CDR3 reads TGTGCCAGCAGCTTAAGACAGCTTTGGTTAGCCAAAAACATTCAGTACTTC. Its protein is CASSLRQLWLAKNIQYF.

The chain has TRBV10-3 and TRBJ2-5; D is unclear. CDR1 and CDR2 from the germline V gene are ENHRY and SYGVKD. The CDR3 extends over 12 amino acids. The germline V and J ends were trimmed by 3 bases and 4 bases, with 6 bases remaining between them. DNA of the CDR3: TGTGCCATCAGTGATGCAGGAGAGACCCAGTACTTC. This encodes CAISDAGETQYF.

J is TRBJ2-3 and V is TRBV4-1, with D possibly being TRBD2 (6 bases). The CDR3 sequence is 15 residues long. Germline assignment: CDR1 MGHRA and CDR2 YSYEKL. Trimming pared 1 base from V and 5 bases from J, leaving 13 bases between. The CDR3 DNA follows: TGCGCCAGCAGCCAAGGGCGGGGCCCCCAAGATACGCAGTATTTT. Amino acids: CASSQGRGPQDTQYF.

The chain is built from TRBV5-1 and TRBJ1-1; D ambiguous. The CDR3 sequence is 13 residues long. V lost 4 bases and J 1 base, leaving 8 bases between the germline ends. CDR1 and CDR2 from the germline V gene are SGHRS and YFSETQ. The CDR3 nucleotides are TGCGCCAGCAGCCGACAAGAGAACACTGAAGCTTTCTTT. Translated: CASSRQENTEAFF.

The chain carries TRBV5-1 and TRBJ2-5, with a possible D match to TRBD1 (5 bases). Germline CDR1 SGHRS, CDR2 YFSETQ. The CDR3 is 15 residues long. Trimming stripped 0 bases from V and 4 bases from J, with 13 bases between. As DNA, the CDR3 is TGCGCCAGCAGCTTGGACCAGGGAAGAGGAGAGACCCAGTACTTC. It encodes CASSLDQGRGETQYF.

The chain combines TRBV6-6 with TRBJ1-4; D gene unclear. This CDR3 contains 13 residues. V lost 4 bases and J 8 bases, leaving 11 bases between the germline ends. Looked up from germline, CDR1 is MNHNY and CDR2 is SVGAGI (reference sequence). The chain's CDR3 is CASSFGVGEKLFF. The CDR3 DNA sequence: TGTGCCAGCAGTTTCGGGGTTGGAGAAAAACTGTTTTTT.

The chain employs TRBV3-1 (or the pseudogene TRBV3-2) and TRBJ2-7, with D possibly matching TRBD1 (6 bases). Germline V lookup: CDR1 LGHDT, CDR2 YNNKEL (reference sequence). V shed 4 bases and J shed 6 bases, with 16 bases lying between them. The CDR3 is 14 residues long. The CDR3 protein is CASSLSQGLGEQYF. CDR3 bases: TGTGCCAGCAGCCTGAGCCAGGGGCTAGGCGAGCAGTACTTC.

The chain employs TRBV28 and TRBJ2-7; the D gene is possibly TRBD1 (5 bases). The CDR3 is made up of 15 amino acids. Germline assignment: CDR1 MDHEN and CDR2 SYDVKM. Between the trimmed V and J ends, which lost 1 base and 0 bases, there was a span of 10 bases. The chain's CDR3 is CASSLSQGRSYEQYF. DNA of the CDR3: TGTGCCAGCAGTTTATCCCAGGGTCGCTCCTACGAGCAGTACTTC.

This sequence joins TRBV5-1 and TRBJ2-5; 12 bases align to TRBD2. V was clipped by 0 bases and J by 4 bases; unmatched bases: 7. There are 17 residues in the CDR3. Germline CDR1 and CDR2: SGHRS and YFSETQ. The CDR3 is CASSLGLAGGPGETQYF. CDR3 DNA: TGCGCCAGCAGCTTGGGGCTAGCGGGAGGGCCGGGAGAGACCCAGTACTTC.

The chain uses TRBV5-1 and TRBJ2-7; 9 bases agree with TRBD1. CDR3 length: 14 amino acids. Germline V lookup: CDR1 SGHRS, CDR2 YFSETQ. Trimming took 4 bases from V and 2 from J; bases not matched to a gene: 4. The DNA for the CDR3 is TGCGCCAGCAGCCGCGGACAGGGGACCTACGAGCAGTACTTC. Encoded protein: CASSRGQGTYEQYF.

The chain links TRBV5-6 to TRBJ2-4; 7 bases map to TRBD1. J was trimmed by 8 bases and V by 2 bases; bases with no gene match: 7. The CDR3 has 14 amino acids. Looked up from germline, CDR1 is SGHDT and CDR2 is YYEEEE. The CDR3 sequence is CASSLQGREDIQYF. In DNA form, the CDR3 reads TGTGCCAGCAGCTTACAGGGGCGAGAGGACATTCAGTACTTC.